This T cell receptor (beta chain) was profiled in a study of beta chain features in type 1 diabetes. Study-wide results and caveats: These data did not resolve whether HLA type affects TCRB rearrangement.

Expressed TCRB transcripts got sequenced, as all isolated RNA was reverse transcribed. TCRdb keeps only in-frame clones here, not all; method: immunoSEQ multiplex PCR. The sample records a few hundred thousand clones, over 10% being singletons. This CDR3 is built from 16 residues. Trimming pared 1 base from V and 0 bases from J, leaving 12 bases between. CDR1 is LGHNA, CDR2 YNFKEQ, per germline. Regarding this clone: Its antigen is as yet unknown.

The sequenced sample consisted of naive CD4+ T cells from blood. The chain carries TRBV4-2 and TRBJ1-1, with D unclear. This receptor was obtained from a man younger than 35 in good health. The CDR3 nucleotides are TGTGCCAGCAGCCAAGTCTCTGCGAAAGTGAACACTGAAGCTTTCTTT. Protein: CASSQVSAKVNTEAFF.